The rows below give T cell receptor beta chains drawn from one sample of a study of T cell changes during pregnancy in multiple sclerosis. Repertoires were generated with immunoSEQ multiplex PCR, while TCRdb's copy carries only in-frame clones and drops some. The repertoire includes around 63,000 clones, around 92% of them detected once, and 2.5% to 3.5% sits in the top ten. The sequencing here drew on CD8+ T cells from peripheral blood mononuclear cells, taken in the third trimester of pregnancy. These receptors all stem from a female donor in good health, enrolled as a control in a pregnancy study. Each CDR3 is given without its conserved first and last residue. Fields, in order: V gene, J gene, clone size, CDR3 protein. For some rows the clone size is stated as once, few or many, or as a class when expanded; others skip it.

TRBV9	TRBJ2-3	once	ASSYNPDTQY
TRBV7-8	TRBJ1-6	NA	ASSSLAGALSPLH
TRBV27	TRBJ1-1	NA	ASVATNTEAF
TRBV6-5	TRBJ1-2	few	ASRRDRDDYGYT
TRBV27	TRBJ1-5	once	ASRRGQNQPQH
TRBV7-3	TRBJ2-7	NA	ASSLNPTSEYEQY
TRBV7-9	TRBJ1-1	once	ASSLGLTGYEEHTEAF
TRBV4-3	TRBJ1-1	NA	ASSQDRTTNTEAF
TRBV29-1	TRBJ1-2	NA	SVAMGTGGTQGYT
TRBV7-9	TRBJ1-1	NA	ASSGTGTEAF
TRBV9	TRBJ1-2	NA	ASSGHSGGGWGYT
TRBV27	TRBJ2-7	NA	ASSQAGSGSYEQY
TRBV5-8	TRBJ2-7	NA	ASSWGLAGVLSSYEQY
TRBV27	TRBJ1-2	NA	ASSSGLSGYGYT
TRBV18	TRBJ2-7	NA	ASSPPSAYEQY
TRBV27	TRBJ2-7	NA	ASTPSGQVSYEQY
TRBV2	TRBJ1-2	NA	ASTELAGTGGNYGYT
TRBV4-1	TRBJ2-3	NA	ASSQPAGGLDTQY
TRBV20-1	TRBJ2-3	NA	SAFRYWQY
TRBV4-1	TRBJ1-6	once	ASSQSRVISNNSPLH
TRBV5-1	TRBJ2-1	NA	ASSLDAGGASYEQF
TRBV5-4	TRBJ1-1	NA	ASSLTTGNTEAF
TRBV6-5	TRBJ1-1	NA	ASSYDYGTVNTEAF
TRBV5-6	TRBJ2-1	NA	ASITLGTGSRNKQF
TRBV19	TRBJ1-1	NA	ASSIRGQGLSTEAF
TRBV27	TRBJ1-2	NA	ASSPQVSGGYT
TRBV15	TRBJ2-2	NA	ATSRTGDTGELF
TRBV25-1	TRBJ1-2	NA	ASSPGTNYGYT
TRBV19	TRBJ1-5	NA	ASSIRDSNQPQH
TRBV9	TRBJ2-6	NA	ASSAYSGANVLT
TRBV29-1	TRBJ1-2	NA	SVAGQAFEWDYGYT
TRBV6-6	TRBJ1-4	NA	AALRVTNEKLF
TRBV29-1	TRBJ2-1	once	SVEVPAQAGTYNEQF
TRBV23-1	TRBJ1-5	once	ASSLPSNQPQH
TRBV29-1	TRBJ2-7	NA	SVEDLRQGDEQY
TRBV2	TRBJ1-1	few	ASRGDTNTEAF
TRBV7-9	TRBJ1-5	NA	ASSLGERPQH
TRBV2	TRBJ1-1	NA	ASNRADRGSSMNTEAF
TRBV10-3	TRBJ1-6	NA	AIRDSSYNSPLH
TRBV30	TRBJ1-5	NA	AWSEWGRQPQH
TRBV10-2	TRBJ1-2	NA	ASSESWANYGYT
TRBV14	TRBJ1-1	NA	ASSHQLGNTEAF
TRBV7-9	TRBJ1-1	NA	ASSVGGGGTEAF
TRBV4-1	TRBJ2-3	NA	ASSRGGTDTQY
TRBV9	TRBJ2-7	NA	ASSAVGGQDEQY
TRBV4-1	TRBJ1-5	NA	ASSEGQGSYNQPQH
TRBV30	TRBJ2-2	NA	AWSLLAGRGTGELF